This entry features one T cell receptor (beta chain) sequence. The source of the sample is a study of T cells in tuberculosis. The method was immunoSEQ multiplex PCR; TCRdb's version includes in-frame clones alone and lacks a portion of them. Here the sample spans fewer than 40,000 clones, 91% being singletons. The CDR3 is 19 residues long. V shed 0 bases and J shed 5 bases, with 27 bases lying between them. The V gene's germline CDR1 is SGHNT and CDR2 YYREEE (reference sequence). Described time point: new active TB diagnosis, blood taken before or within 7 days of starting treatment. The sequencing used PBMCs, collected at tuberculosis diagnosis. The chain recombines TRBV5-4 with TRBJ2-7; D is possibly TRBD2 (5 bases). This receptor was identified in an adult with tuberculosis. Here the CDR3 reads CASSLGADRLNEKAHEQYV. The CDR3 DNA reads as TGTGCCAGCAGCTTGGGGGCCGATAGACTAAACGAAAAGGCCCACGAGCAGTACGTC.